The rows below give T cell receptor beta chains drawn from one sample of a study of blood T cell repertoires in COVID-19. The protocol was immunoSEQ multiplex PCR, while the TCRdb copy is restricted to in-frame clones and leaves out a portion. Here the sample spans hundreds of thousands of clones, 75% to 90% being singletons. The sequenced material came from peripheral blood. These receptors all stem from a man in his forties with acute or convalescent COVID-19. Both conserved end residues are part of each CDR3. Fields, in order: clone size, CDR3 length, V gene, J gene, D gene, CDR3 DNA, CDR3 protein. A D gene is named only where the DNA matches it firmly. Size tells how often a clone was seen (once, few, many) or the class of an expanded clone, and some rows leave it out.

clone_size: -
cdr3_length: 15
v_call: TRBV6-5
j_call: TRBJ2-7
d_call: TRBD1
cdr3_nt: TGTGCCAGCAGACCCGGGACAGGGAGCTCCTACGAGCAGTACTTC
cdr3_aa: CASRPGTGSSYEQYF

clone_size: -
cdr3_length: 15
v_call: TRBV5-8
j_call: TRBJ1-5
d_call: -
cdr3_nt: TGTGCCAGCAGTCCAGGGGATTATAGCAATCAGCCCCAGCATTTT
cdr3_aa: CASSPGDYSNQPQHF

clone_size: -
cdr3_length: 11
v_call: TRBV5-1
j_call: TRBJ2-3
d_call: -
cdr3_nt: TGCGCCAGCAGCTTGCAGGTTACGCAGTATTTT
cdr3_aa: CASSLQVTQYF

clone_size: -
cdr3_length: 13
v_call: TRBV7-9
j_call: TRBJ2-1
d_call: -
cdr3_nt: TGTGCCAGCTGGGGGAGGTCCTACAATGAGCAGTTCTTC
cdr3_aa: CASWGRSYNEQFF

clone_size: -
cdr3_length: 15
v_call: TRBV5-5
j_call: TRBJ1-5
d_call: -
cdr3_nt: TGTGCCAGCAGCTTGAGTATAGCGGAAAATCAGCCCCAGCATTTT
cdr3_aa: CASSLSIAENQPQHF

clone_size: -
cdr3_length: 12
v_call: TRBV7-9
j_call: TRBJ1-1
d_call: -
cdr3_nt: TGTGCCAGCAGCGAGGATGGGTCTGAAGCTTTCTTT
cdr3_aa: CASSEDGSEAFF

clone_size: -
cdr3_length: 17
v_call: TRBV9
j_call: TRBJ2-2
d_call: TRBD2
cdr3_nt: TGTGCCAGCAGCCTGGGAGGGGGACTAGACTACACCGGGGAGCTGTTTTTT
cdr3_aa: CASSLGGGLDYTGELFF

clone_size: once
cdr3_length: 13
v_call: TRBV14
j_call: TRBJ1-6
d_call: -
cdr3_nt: TGTGCCAGCAGCCCAAAGACTTATTCACCCCTCCACTTT
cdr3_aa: CASSPKTYSPLHF

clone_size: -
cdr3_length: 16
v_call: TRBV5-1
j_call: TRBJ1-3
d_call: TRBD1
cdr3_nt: TGCGCCAGCAGCTCCGGGACAGGGAGATCTGGAAACACCATATATTTT
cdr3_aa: CASSSGTGRSGNTIYF

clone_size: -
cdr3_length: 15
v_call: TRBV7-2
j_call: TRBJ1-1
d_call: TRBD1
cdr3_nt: TGTGCCAGCAGCTCCCTAACAGGGGTCGGCACTGAAGCTTTCTTT
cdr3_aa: CASSSLTGVGTEAFF

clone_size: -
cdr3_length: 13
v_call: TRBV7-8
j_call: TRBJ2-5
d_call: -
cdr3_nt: TGTGCCAGCAGCTCCCAGTACCAAGAGACCCAGTACTTC
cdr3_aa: CASSSQYQETQYF

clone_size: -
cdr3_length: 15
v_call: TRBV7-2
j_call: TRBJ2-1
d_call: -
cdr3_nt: TGTGCCAGCAGCTTAGTGGTTGGAGAGTACAATGAGCAGTTCTTC
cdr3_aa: CASSLVVGEYNEQFF

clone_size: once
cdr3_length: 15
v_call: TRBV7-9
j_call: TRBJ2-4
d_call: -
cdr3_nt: TGTGCCAGCAGCCCCGGAGGAGCGACCAAAAACATTCAGTACTTC
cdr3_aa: CASSPGGATKNIQYF

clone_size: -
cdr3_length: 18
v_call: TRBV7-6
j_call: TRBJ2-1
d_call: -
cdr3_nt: TGTGCCAGCAGCCGCTATTCCCTGGAGGCCAGCTCCTACAATGAGCAGTTCTTC
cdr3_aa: CASSRYSLEASSYNEQFF

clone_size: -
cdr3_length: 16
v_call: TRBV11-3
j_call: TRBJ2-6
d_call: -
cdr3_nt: TGTGCCAGCAGCTTAGCGGGTTTCTCGGGGGCCAACGTCCTGACTTTC
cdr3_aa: CASSLAGFSGANVLTF

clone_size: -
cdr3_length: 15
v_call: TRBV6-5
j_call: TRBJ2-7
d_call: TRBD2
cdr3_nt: TGTGCCAGCAGTTACTTGGCGGGGGGAGGGGGCGAGCAGTACTTC
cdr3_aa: CASSYLAGGGGEQYF

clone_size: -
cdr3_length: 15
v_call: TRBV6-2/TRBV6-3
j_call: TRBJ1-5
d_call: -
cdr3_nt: TGTGCCAGCAGTTACTCGGGCGGGGCGAATCAGCCCCAGCATTTT
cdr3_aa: CASSYSGGANQPQHF

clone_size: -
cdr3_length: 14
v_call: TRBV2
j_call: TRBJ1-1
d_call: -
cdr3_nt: TGTGCCAGCAGTCTCGGGTTTATGAACACTGAAGCTTTCTTT
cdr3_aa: CASSLGFMNTEAFF

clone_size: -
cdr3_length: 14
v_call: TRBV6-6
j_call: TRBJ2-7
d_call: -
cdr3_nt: TGTGCCAGCAGTTACTCGGCGGGTACCTACGAGCAGTACTTC
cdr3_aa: CASSYSAGTYEQYF

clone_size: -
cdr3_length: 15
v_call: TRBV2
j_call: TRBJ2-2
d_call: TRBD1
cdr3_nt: TGTGCCAGCCATGGACAGGTTTATAGCACCGGGGAGCTGTTTTTT
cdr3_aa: CASHGQVYSTGELFF

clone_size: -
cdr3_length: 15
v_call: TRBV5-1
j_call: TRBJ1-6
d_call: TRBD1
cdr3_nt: TGCGCCAGCAGCTTGGAGACAGGGGGTAATTCACCCCTCCACTTT
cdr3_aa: CASSLETGGNSPLHF

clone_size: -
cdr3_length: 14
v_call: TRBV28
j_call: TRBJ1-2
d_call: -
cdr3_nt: TGTGCCAGCAGTTTAAACAGACTAAGACGTGGCTACACCTTC
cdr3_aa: CASSLNRLRRGYTF

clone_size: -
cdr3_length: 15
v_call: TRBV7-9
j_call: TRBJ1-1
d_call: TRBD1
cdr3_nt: TGTGCCAGCAGCCGCGCCGGGACAGGGACCCCTGAAGCTTTCTTT
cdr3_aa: CASSRAGTGTPEAFF

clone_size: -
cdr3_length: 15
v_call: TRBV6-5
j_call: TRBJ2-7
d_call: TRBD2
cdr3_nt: TGTGCCAGCAGTAACCCAGCGGGGGGAACCTACGAGCAGTACTTC
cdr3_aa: CASSNPAGGTYEQYF

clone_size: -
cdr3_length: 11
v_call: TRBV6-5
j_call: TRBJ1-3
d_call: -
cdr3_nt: TGTGCCAGCACTTCCGCGAACACCATATATTTT
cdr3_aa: CASTSANTIYF

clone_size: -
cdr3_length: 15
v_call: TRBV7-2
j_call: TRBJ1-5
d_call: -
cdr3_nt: TGTGCCAGCACCCTCACGGGAGATGGCAATCAGCCCCAGCATTTT
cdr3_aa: CASTLTGDGNQPQHF

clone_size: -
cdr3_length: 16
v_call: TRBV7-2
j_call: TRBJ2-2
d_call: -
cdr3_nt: TGTGCCAGCAGCTTAGCCCCTACTAGGCCCAGCGGGGAGCTGTTTTTT
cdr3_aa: CASSLAPTRPSGELFF

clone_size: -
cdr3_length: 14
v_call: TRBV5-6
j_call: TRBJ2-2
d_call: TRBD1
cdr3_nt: TGTGCCAGCAGGGCGACAGGGCGAGTCGGGGAGCTGTTTTTT
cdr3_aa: CASRATGRVGELFF

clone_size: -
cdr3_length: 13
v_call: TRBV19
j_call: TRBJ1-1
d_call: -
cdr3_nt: TGTGCCAGTAGTATAGAGAGGAGAACTGAAGCTTTCTTT
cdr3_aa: CASSIERRTEAFF

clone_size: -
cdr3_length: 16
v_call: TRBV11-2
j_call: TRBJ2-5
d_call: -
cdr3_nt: TGTGCCAGCAGCTTCGGGCGGGCAGGGGCCAAAGAGACCCAGTACTTC
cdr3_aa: CASSFGRAGAKETQYF

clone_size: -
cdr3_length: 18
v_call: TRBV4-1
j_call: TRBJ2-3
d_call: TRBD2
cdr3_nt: TGCGCCAGCAGCCAAGGGTATGGGACTAGCGGGAACACAGATACGCAGTATTTT
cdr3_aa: CASSQGYGTSGNTDTQYF

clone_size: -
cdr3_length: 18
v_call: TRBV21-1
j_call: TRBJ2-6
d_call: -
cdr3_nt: TGTGCCAGCAGCCATAGTGCAGGGGGTTACTCTGGGGCCAACGTCCTGACTTTC
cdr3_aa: CASSHSAGGYSGANVLTF

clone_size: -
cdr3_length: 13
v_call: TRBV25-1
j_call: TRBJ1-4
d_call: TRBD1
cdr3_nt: TGTGCCAGCAGTCTACAGGGGGTCGAAAAACTGTTTTTT
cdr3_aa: CASSLQGVEKLFF

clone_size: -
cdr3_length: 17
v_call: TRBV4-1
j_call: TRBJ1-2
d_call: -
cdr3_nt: TGCGCCAGCAGCCAAGGTCCTATAGACACTCCCGGGGATGGCTACACCTTC
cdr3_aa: CASSQGPIDTPGDGYTF

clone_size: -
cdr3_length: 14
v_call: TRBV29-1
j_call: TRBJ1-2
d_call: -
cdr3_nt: TGCAGCGTTGAAGACGGGGATGGGTACTATGGCTACACCTTC
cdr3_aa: CSVEDGDGYYGYTF

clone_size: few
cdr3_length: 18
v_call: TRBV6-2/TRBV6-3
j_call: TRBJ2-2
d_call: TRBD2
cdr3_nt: TGTGCCAGCAGTTACGAGGTACTAGCGGGCCGAAACACCGGGGAGCTGTTTTTT
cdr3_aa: CASSYEVLAGRNTGELFF

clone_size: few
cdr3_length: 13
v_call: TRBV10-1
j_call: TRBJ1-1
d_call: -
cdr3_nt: TGCGCCAGCAGTGGACAGCTGAACACTGAAGCTTTCTTT
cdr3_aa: CASSGQLNTEAFF

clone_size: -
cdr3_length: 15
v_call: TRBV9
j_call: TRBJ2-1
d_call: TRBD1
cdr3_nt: TGTGCCAGCAGCGTAGAGGGACAGGGGTTCAATGAGCAGTTCTTC
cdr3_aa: CASSVEGQGFNEQFF

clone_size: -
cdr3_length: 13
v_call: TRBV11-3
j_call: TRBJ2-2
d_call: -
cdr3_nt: TGTGCCAGCAGCTTAGCCCCTTCCCGGGAGCTGTTTTTT
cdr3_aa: CASSLAPSRELFF

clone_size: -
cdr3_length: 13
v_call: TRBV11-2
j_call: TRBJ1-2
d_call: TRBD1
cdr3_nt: TGTGCCATCTCAGGGGGCGGTAACTATGGCTACACCTTC
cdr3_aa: CAISGGGNYGYTF

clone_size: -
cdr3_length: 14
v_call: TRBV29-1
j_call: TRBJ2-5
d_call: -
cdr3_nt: TGCAGCGTTGAGGGGCAGGGAGGAGAAGAGACCCAGTACTTC
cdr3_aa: CSVEGQGGEETQYF

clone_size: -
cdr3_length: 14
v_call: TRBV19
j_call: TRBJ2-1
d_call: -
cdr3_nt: TGTGCCAGTAGTATCGGGGGGCCATACAATGAGCAGTTCTTC
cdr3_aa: CASSIGGPYNEQFF

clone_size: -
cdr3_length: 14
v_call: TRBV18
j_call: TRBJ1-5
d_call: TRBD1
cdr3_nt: TGTGCCAGCTCACGGGGACAGGCATTCCAGCCCCAGCATTTT
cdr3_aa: CASSRGQAFQPQHF

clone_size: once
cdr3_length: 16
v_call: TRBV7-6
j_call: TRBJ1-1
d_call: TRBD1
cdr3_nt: TGTGCCAGCAGCTTAGAAGGGACAGGGGGCCACACTGAAGCTTTCTTT
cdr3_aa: CASSLEGTGGHTEAFF

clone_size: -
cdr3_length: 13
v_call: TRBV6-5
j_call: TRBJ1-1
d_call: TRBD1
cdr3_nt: TGTGCCAGCAGTACCGGGACAGGGGCTGAAGCTTTCTTT
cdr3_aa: CASSTGTGAEAFF

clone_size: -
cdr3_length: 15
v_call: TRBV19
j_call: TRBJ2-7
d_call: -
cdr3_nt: TGTGCCAGTAGTTTGGACTCTGATTGGGGCTACGAGCAGTACTTC
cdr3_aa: CASSLDSDWGYEQYF

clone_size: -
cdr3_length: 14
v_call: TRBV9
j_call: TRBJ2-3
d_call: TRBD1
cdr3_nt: TGTGCCAGCAGCCGGACAGGGTTGGCAGATACGCAGTATTTT
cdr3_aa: CASSRTGLADTQYF

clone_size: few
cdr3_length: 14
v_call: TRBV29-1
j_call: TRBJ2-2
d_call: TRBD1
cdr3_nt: TGCAGCGTCAGAGACAGGGTTAACACCGGGGAGCTGTTTTTT
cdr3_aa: CSVRDRVNTGELFF

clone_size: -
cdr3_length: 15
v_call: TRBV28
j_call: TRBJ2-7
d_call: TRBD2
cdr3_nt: TGTGCCAGCAGTTCCCGGACTAGCGGGATCGGGGAGCAGTACTTC
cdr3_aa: CASSSRTSGIGEQYF

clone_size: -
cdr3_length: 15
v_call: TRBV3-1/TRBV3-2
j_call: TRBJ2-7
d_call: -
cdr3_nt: TGTGCCAGCAGCCAAGACTTAGCCTTATCCTACGAGCAGTACTTC
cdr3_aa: CASSQDLALSYEQYF

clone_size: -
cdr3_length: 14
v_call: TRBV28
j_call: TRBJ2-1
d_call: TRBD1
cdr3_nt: TGTGCCAGCAGATCGACAGGGGAACGGGGTGAGCAGTTCTTC
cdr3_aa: CASRSTGERGEQFF

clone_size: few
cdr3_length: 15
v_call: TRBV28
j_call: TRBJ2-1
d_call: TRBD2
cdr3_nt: TGTGCCAGCAGTTCGGGACTAGCGGTGCCCAGCGAGCAGTTCTTC
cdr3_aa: CASSSGLAVPSEQFF